One and the same sample provided the 21 T cell receptor beta chains below, sequenced in a study of cytomegalovirus exposure and HLA in healthy donors. Amplification used 60 Vbeta primers and 13 Jbeta primers. Measured with immunoSEQ multiplex PCR; TCRdb has only the in-frame clones, and not every one. The data hold over 150,000 clones, with approximately 80% observed a single time. The sequenced sample consisted of PBMCs. The receptor source for this set is a woman between 35 and 50 years old in good health and CMV-seronegative.

V is TRBV7-2 and J is TRBJ1-2; D is possibly TRBD1 (5 bases). Trimming shortened V by 4 bases and J by 2 bases, and 11 bases separated the two germline ends. The germline V gene has CDR1 SGHTA and CDR2 FQGNSA. The CDR3 contains 14 residues. The CDR3 DNA reads as TGTGCCAGCAGCTCCTCCGGGGGAAACTATGGCTACACCTTC. Translated: CASSSSGGNYGYTF.

The rearrangement links TRBV19 to TRBJ1-1; tentative D call: TRBD1 (5 bases). The V end was cut by 3 bases, the J end by 1 base, with 9 bases between. Per the germline V gene, CDR1 is LNHDA and CDR2 is SQIVND (reference sequence). The CDR3 runs to 14 residues. CDR3 region: CASSIQGSNTEAFF. DNA for the CDR3: TGTGCCAGTAGTATTCAGGGTTCGAACACTGAAGCTTTCTTT.

The chain uses TRBV2 and TRBJ2-3; D unclear. Looked up from germline, CDR1 is SNHLY and CDR2 is FYNNEI. Deletions cut 4 bases from V and 2 bases from J, with 10 bases between. This CDR3 has 14 residues. As DNA, the CDR3 is TGTGCCAGCAGTGCGAGGATTGTCACAGATACGCAGTATTTT. The encoded protein is CASSARIVTDTQYF.

The DNA for the CDR3 is TGTGCCAGCAGCCCAGAGACAAGCCCGGCGGGCTACACCTTC. Protein sequence: CASSPETSPAGYTF. The J gene is TRBJ1-2, the V gene TRBV7-2; D remains ambiguous. The ends were cut back, 5 bases at V and 8 bases at J, with 18 bases in the middle. The CDR3 spans 14 residues. Per germline, CDR1 SGHTA and CDR2 FQGNSA.

The table lists this clone with a few counts. This sequence joins TRBV9 and TRBJ1-1; a possible D gene is TRBD1 (5 bases). Trimming stripped 0 bases from V and 0 bases from J, with 9 bases between. CDR3 size: 15 residues. Per the germline V gene, CDR1 is SGDLS and CDR2 is YYNGEE. The CDR3 loop reads CASSVVRTLNTEAFF. The CDR3 nucleotides read TGTGCCAGCAGCGTAGTGCGGACACTGAACACTGAAGCTTTCTTT.

This chain uses TRBV28 with TRBJ2-1; a weak D match, TRBD1 (6 bases). Germline V gene lookup returns CDR1 MDHEN and CDR2 SYDVKM. Between the trimmed V and J ends, which lost 11 bases and 0 bases, there was a span of 8 bases. This CDR3 is built from 12 residues. The CDR3: CAVDSSYNEQFF. The CDR3 nucleotides read TGTGCCGTGGACAGCTCCTACAATGAGCAGTTCTTC.

The chain has TRBV27 and TRBJ1-5; D call uncertain. V was trimmed by 8 bases and J by 7 bases, leaving 15 bases between them. CDR1 is MNHEY, CDR2 SMNVEV, per germline (reference sequence). The CDR3 length is 13 residues. The CDR3 sequence: CASASGRRQPQHF. CDR3 DNA: TGTGCCAGCGCTTCTGGGAGAAGACAGCCCCAGCATTTT.

The chain combines TRBV10-3 with TRBJ1-1; TRBD1 might be the D (5 bases). Germline V gene sequence: CDR1 ENHRY, CDR2 SYGVKD. V was clipped by 7 bases and J by 1 base, with 10 bases between them. The CDR3 has 13 amino acids. In DNA, the CDR3 is TGTGCCATCATGGGGGGGGAGAACACTGAAGCTTTCTTT. This gives the protein CAIMGGENTEAFF.

The chain recombines TRBV27 with TRBJ1-5; D possibly corresponds to TRBD1 (6 bases). The germline V gene has CDR1 MNHEY and CDR2 SMNVEV (reference sequence). Trimming cost V 2 bases and J 7 bases, with 12 bases left between them. This CDR3 has 14 residues. The CDR3 nucleotides read TGTGCCAGCAGTTTAGGGGGCCCGGAGCAGCCCCAGCATTTT. Protein: CASSLGGPEQPQHF.

This rearrangement joins TRBV2 to TRBJ1-1, with a weak D call TRBD1 (5 bases). Germline-derived CDR1 and CDR2 are SNHLY and FYNNEI. CDR3 length equals 18 residues. The ends were cut back, 7 bases at V and 0 bases at J, with 24 bases in the middle. CDR3 sequence reads: CASILGLNTWNMNTEAFF. For the CDR3, the DNA is TGTGCCAGCATCCTGGGACTTAACACATGGAACATGAACACTGAAGCTTTCTTT.

The gene calls are TRBV11-2 and TRBJ1-4; TRBD1 aligns across 7 bases. The CDR3 totals 15 residues. V lost 5 bases, J lost 4 bases, and 7 bases stayed unmatched. CDR1 and CDR2 from the germline V gene are SGHAT and FQNNGV. The CDR3 DNA follows: TGTGCCAGCAGCCCCCCGACAGGGCTTAATGAAAAACTGTTTTTT. The encoded protein is CASSPPTGLNEKLFF.

J is TRBJ1-4 and V is TRBV19; a possible D gene is TRBD1 (6 bases). The ends were cut back, 6 bases at V and 7 bases at J, with 15 bases in the middle. This CDR3 spans 14 amino acids. Per the germline V gene, CDR1 is LNHDA and CDR2 is SQIVND (reference sequence). The CDR3 sequence: CASSNRVDREKLFF. In DNA, the CDR3 is TGTGCCAGTAGCAACAGGGTAGATCGTGAAAAACTGTTTTTT.

In its sample, this clone was seen once. V usage is TRBV7-2 and J usage is TRBJ2-7, with 8 bases aligning to TRBD2. The length of the CDR3 is 15 residues. J gave up 6 bases and V 5 bases, and 12 bases lay outside the gene matches. From germline, CDR1 is SGHTA and CDR2 FQGNSA. The CDR3 is CASSISGMSRFEQYF. The CDR3 bases are TGTGCCAGCAGCATTAGCGGGATGTCAAGGTTCGAGCAGTACTTC.

The V and J genes are TRBV5-1 and TRBJ2-3; TRBD1 might be the D (5 bases). V shed 4 bases and J shed 0 bases, with 12 bases lying between them. The germline V gene has CDR1 SGHRS and CDR2 YFSETQ. This CDR3 comprises 15 residues. CDR3 loop: CASSPRQLSTDTQYF. The CDR3 nucleotides read TGCGCCAGCAGCCCCCGACAGCTAAGCACAGATACGCAGTATTTT.

Only a few counts were recorded for this clone. The CDR3 is CASSFGDRENGEQFF. The CDR3 bases are TGCGCCAGCAGCTTCGGGGACAGGGAGAATGGGGAGCAGTTCTTC. The V call is TRBV5-1, the J call TRBJ2-1; 9 bases are shared with TRBD1. V gave up 2 bases and J gave up 10 bases; unmatched junction bases: 10. Germline V gene sequence: CDR1 SGHRS, CDR2 YFSETQ. The CDR3 is 15 amino acids.

This chain links TRBV5-1 with TRBJ1-1; D is possibly TRBD1 (5 bases). The CDR3 extends over 15 amino acids. Looked up from germline, CDR1 is SGHRS and CDR2 is YFSETQ. V was pared by 0 bases and J by 0 bases, with 9 bases between. CDR3 nucleotide sequence: TGCGCCAGCAGCTTGGCCGGGGGGATGAACACTGAAGCTTTCTTT. Translated: CASSLAGGMNTEAFF.

This sequence joins TRBV6-5 and TRBJ2-1; D is uncertain. The V end lost 5 bases, the J end lost 9 bases, and 8 bases lay between the germline ends. CDR1 is MNHEY, CDR2 SVGAGI, per germline. This CDR3 has 11 residues. DNA of the CDR3: TGTGCCAGCAGTCAAGTGAGTGAGCAGTTCTTC. Protein product: CASSQVSEQFF.

The chain links TRBV19 to TRBJ2-7; D is perhaps TRBD2 (7 bases). The CDR3 length is 14 residues. Trimming pared 7 bases from V and 2 bases from J, leaving 15 bases between. CDR1 and CDR2 (germline): LNHDA, SQIVND (reference sequence). Here the CDR3 reads CASISRGPPYEQYF. The CDR3 DNA reads as TGTGCCAGTATCTCGCGGGGGCCGCCCTACGAGCAGTACTTC.

V is TRBV5-1 and J is TRBJ2-7; a weak D match, TRBD2 (6 bases). The germline V and J ends were trimmed by 4 bases and 3 bases, with 11 bases remaining between them. The CDR3 loop spans 13 amino acids. Germline CDR1 reads SGHRS; CDR2 reads YFSETQ. CDR3 sequence (DNA): TGCGCCAGCAGCCAGGAGGGCGTCTACGAGCAGTACTTC. It translates to CASSQEGVYEQYF.

V gene TRBV6-5 combines with J gene TRBJ2-7; 11 positions agree with TRBD2. J gave up 5 bases and V 6 bases, and 6 bases lay outside the gene matches. This CDR3 has 14 residues. Germline assignment: CDR1 MNHEY and CDR2 SVGAGI. The CDR3 region is CASRIAGGPHEQYF. The CDR3 coding sequence is TGTGCCAGCAGGATAGCGGGAGGGCCCCACGAGCAGTACTTC.

The chain uses TRBV2 and TRBJ1-2, with D possibly being TRBD1 (6 bases). This CDR3 has 15 residues. V lost 6 bases and J 3 bases, leaving 17 bases between the germline ends. Germline-derived CDR1 and CDR2 are SNHLY and FYNNEI. In DNA, the CDR3 is TGTGCCAGCAGCGGTCCCTTACAGGGTGACTATGGCTACACCTTC. Its translation: CASSGPLQGDYGYTF. The full variable domain, with the rest looked up from reference TRBV2 and TRBJ1-2, is EPEVTQTPSHQVTQMGQEVILRCVPISNHLYFYWYRQILGQKVEFLVSFYNNEISEKSEIFDDQFSVERPDGSNFTLKIRSTKLEDSAMYFCASSGPLQGDYGYTFGSGTRLTVV.